This T cell receptor (beta chain) was captured in a study of OX40 agonist ivuxolimab in advanced cancers. Study as a whole: Hepatocellular carcinoma, melanoma, renal cell or head and neck cancer was diagnosed in the dose-escalation patients.

This clone was seen just once. Generated by immunoSEQ multiplex PCR, the TCRdb table keeps only in-frame clones and is missing some. The sample holds 45,000 to 65,000 clones; approximately 82% are singletons and the top ten take less than 4.5%. CDR1 and CDR2 from the germline V gene are ENHRY and SYGVKD. This CDR3 is 12 amino acids long. V gave up 10 bases and J gave up 0 bases, with 9 bases separating them. This chain links TRBV10-3 with TRBJ2-5, with D possibly TRBD2 on 5 matching bases. This TCR came from an adult with an advanced solid tumor such as melanoma, head and neck, liver or kidney cancer. The sample in question was CD4+ or CD8+ T cells sorted from blood, obtained in a trial of the OX40 agonist ivuxolimab. The CDR3 bases are TGTGCCACGTCCGGGGACCAAGAGACCCAGTACTTC. Amino acids: CATSGDQETQYF.